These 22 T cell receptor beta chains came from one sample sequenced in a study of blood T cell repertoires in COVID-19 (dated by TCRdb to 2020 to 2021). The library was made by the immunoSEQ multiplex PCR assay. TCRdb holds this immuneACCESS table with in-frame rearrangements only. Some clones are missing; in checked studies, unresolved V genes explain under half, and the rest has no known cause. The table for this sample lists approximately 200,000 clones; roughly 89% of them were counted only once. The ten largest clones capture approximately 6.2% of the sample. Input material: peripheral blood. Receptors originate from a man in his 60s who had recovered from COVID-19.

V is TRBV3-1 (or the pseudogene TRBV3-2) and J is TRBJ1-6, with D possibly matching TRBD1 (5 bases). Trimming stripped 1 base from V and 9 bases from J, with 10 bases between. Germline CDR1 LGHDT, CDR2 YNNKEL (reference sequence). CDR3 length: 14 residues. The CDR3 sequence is CASSQVQGGSPLHF. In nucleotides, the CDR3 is TGTGCCAGCAGCCAAGTGCAGGGTGGTTCACCCCTCCACTTT.

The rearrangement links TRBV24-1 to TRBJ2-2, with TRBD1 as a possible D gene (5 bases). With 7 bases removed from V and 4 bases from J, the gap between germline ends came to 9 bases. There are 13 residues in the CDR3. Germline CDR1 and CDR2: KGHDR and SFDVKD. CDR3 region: CATRDTLTGELFF. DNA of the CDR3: TGTGCCACCAGGGACACTCTCACCGGGGAGCTGTTTTTT.

CDR3 in DNA: TGTGCCAGCAGTGGGGAAGCGGTTAGCCAGTACTTC. Amino acid sequence: CASSGEAVSQYF. The chain is built from TRBV2 and TRBJ2-5; D perhaps matches TRBD2 (5 bases). Germline values: CDR1 SNHLY, CDR2 FYNNEI. The CDR3 runs to 12 residues. Trimming removed 4 bases from V and 10 bases from J, with 13 bases in between.

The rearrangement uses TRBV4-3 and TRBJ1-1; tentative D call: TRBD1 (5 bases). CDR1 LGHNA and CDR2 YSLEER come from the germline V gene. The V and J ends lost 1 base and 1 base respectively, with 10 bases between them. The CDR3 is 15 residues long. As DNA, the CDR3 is TGCGCCAGCAGCCAAGCTACAAGGGGGAACACTGAAGCTTTCTTT. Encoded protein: CASSQATRGNTEAFF.

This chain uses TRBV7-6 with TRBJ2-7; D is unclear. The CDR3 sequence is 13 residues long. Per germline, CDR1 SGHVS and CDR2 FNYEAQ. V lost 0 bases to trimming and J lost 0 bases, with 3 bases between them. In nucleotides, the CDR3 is TGTGCCAGCAGCTTAGCGAGCTCCTACGAGCAGTACTTC. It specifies CASSLASSYEQYF.

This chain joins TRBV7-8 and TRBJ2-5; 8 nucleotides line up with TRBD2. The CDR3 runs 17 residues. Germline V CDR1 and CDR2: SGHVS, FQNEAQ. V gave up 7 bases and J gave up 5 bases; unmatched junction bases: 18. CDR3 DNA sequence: TGTGCCAGCAACGGGGGGGCGAAGGGAGGGATTTGGGAGACCCAGTACTTC. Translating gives CASNGGAKGGIWETQYF.

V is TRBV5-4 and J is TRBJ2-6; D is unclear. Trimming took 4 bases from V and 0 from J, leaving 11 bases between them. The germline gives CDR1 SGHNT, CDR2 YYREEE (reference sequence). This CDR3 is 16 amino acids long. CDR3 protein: CASSTLFNSGANVLTF. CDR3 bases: TGTGCCAGCAGCACCCTATTCAACTCTGGGGCCAACGTCCTGACTTTC.

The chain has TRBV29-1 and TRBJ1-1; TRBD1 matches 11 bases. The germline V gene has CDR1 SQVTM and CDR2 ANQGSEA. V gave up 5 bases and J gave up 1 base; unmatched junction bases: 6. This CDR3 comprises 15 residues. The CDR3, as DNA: TGCAGCGTTCGGACAGGGGGCGCTTCGAACACTGAAGCTTTCTTT. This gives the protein CSVRTGGASNTEAFF.

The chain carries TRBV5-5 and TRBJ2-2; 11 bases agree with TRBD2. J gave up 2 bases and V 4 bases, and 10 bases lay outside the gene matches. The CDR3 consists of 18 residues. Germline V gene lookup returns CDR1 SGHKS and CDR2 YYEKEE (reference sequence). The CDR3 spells CASSERLAGGLNTGELFF. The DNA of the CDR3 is TGTGCCAGCAGCGAGCGTCTAGCGGGGGGACTTAACACCGGGGAGCTGTTTTTT.

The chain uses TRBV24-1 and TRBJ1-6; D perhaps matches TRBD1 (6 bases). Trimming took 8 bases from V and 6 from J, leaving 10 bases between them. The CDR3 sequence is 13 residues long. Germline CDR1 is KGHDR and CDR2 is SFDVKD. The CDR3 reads CATKRTVNSPLHF. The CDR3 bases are TGTGCCACCAAGAGGACAGTTAATTCACCCCTCCACTTT.

The CDR3, as DNA: TGTGCCGCCACAACGACAGGGAACACCGGGGAGCTGTTTTTT. Translated, it gives CAATTTGNTGELFF. The gene calls are TRBV10-3 and TRBJ2-2; D possibly corresponds to TRBD1 (6 bases). The CDR3 consists of 14 residues. The V gene's germline CDR1 is ENHRY and CDR2 SYGVKD. The V end was cut by 11 bases, the J end by 1 base, with 14 bases between.

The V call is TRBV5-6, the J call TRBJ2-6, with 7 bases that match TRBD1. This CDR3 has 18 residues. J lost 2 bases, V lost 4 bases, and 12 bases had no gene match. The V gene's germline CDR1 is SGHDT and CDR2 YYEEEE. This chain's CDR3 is CASSPPLGRGTGANVLTF. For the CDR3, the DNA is TGTGCCAGCAGCCCCCCCCTAGGCAGGGGGACTGGGGCCAACGTCCTGACTTTC.

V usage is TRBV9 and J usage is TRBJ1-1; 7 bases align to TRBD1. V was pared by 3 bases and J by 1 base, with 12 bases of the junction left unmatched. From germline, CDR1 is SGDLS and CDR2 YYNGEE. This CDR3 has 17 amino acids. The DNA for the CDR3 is TGTGCCAGCAGCGGACCCTCCTTGGGACAGCCGAACACTGAAGCTTTCTTT. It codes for CASSGPSLGQPNTEAFF.

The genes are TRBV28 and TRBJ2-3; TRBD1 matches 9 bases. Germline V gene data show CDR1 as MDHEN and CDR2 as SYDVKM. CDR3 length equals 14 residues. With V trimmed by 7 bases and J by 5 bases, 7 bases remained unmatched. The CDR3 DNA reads TGTGCCAGCAAAACAGGGGGCGCGAAAGATACGCAGTATTTT. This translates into CASKTGGAKDTQYF.

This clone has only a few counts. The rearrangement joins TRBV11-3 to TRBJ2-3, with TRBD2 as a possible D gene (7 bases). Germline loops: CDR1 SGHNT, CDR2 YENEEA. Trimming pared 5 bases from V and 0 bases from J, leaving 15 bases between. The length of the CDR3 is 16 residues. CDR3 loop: CASSAGGGSSTDTQYF. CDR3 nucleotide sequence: TGTGCCAGCAGCGCTGGGGGGGGCTCAAGCACAGATACGCAGTATTTT.

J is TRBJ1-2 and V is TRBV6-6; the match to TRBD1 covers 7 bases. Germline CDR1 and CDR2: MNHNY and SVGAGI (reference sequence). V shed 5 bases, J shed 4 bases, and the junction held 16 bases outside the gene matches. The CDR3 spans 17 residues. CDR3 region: CASSLRTGQRWVYGYTF. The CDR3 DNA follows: TGTGCCAGCAGTCTAAGGACAGGTCAGCGGTGGGTCTATGGCTACACCTTC.

CDR3: CASSTGSSGANVLTF. The CDR3 DNA reads TGTGCCAGTAGTACCGGTAGCTCTGGGGCCAACGTCCTGACTTTC. The chain employs TRBV19 and TRBJ2-6; D unclear. Germline V CDR1 and CDR2: LNHDA, SQIVND (reference sequence). The CDR3 sequence is 15 residues long. V was shortened by 4 bases and J by 0 bases, with 7 bases between the two germline ends.

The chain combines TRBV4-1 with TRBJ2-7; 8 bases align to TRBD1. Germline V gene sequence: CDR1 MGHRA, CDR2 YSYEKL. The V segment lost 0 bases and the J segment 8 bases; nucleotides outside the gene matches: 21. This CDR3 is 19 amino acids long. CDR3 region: CASSQDSSVTGTGDRKQYF. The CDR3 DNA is TGCGCCAGCAGCCAAGATAGCTCCGTTACCGGGACAGGAGATCGGAAGCAGTACTTC.

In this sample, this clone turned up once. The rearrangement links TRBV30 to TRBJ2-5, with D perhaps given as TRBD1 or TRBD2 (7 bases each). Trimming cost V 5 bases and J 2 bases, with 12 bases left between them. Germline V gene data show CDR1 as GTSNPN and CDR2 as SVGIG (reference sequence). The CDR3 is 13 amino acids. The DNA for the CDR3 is TGTGCCTGGGGGAGGGGGCCTCAAGAGACCCAGTACTTC. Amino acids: CAWGRGPQETQYF.

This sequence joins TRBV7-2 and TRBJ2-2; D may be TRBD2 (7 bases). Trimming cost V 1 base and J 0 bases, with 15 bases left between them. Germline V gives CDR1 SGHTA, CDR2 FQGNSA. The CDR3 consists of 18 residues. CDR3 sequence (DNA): TGTGCCAGCAGCTTAGTAGGGGGGGCGACCGCGAACACCGGGGAGCTGTTTTTT. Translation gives CASSLVGGATANTGELFF. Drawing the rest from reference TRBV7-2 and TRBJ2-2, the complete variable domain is GAGVSQSPSNKVTEKGKDVELRCDPISGHTALYWYRQSLGQGLEFLIYFQGNSAPDKSGLPSDRFSAERTGGSVSTLTIQRTQQEDSAVYLCASSLVGGATANTGELFFGEGSRLTVL.

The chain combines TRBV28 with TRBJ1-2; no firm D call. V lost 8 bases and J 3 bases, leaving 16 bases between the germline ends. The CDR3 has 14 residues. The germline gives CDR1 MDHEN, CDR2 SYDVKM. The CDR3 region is CASSLRQQDYGYTF. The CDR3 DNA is TGTGCCAGCTCCCTTAGGCAGCAGGACTATGGCTACACCTTC.

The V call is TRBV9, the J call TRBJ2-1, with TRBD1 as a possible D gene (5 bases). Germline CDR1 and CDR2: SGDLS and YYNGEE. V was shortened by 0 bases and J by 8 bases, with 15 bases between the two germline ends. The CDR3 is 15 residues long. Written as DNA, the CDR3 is TGTGCCAGCAGCGTAGTTGGCCAGGGTATGGATGAGCAGTTCTTC. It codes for CASSVVGQGMDEQFF.